This T cell receptor beta chain derives from a study of glioma-infiltrating T cells after dendritic cell vaccination. TCRdb keeps only in-frame clones here, not all; method: immunoSEQ multiplex PCR. The sample yields roughly 100,000 clones, around 91% seen once. CDR1 is SGHRS, CDR2 YFSETQ, per germline. V gave up 6 bases and J gave up 0 bases, with 13 bases separating them. The CDR3 spans 15 residues. Time point here: after dendritic cell vaccination, including at tumor progression/relapse. The chain links TRBV5-1 to TRBJ1-3; D may be TRBD1 (5 bases). This clonotype was obtained from a human donor with glioblastoma. The sample here was blood, taken after dendritic cell vaccination. CDR3 sequence: CASTDSARSGNTIYF. In DNA, the CDR3 is TGCGCCAGCACCGACAGCGCACGCTCTGGAAACACCATATATTTT. Supplemented by reference TRBV5-1 and TRBJ1-3, the full variable domain reads KAGVTQTPRYLIKTRGQQVTLSCSPISGHRSVSWYQQTPGQGLQFLFEYFSETQRNKGNFPGRFSGRQFSNSRSEMNVSTLELGDSALYLCASTDSARSGNTIYFGEGSWLTVV.